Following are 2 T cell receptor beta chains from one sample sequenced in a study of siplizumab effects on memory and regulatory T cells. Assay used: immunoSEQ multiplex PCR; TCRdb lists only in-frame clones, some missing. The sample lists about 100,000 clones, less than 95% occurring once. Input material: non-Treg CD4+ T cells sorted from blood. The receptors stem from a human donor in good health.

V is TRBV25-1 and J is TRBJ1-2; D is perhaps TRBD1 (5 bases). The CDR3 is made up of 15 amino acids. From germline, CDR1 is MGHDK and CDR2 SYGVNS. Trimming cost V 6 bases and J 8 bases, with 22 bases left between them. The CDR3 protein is CASSFTSGARGGYTF. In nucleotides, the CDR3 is TGTGCCAGCAGCTTTACGTCCGGGGCGCGTGGAGGCTACACCTTC.

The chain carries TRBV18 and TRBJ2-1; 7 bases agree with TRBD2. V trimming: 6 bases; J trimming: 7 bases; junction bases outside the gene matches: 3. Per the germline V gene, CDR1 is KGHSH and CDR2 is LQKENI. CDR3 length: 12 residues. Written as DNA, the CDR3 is TGTGCCAGCTCCCGGACTAGTAATGAGCAGTTCTTC. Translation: CASSRTSNEQFF.